Below, 22 T cell receptor beta chains from the same sample are listed, as sequenced in a study of blood T cell repertoires in COVID-19. Repertoires were generated with immunoSEQ multiplex PCR, while TCRdb's copy carries only in-frame clones and drops some. The sample contains fewer than 50,000 clones, more than 75% of which appear only once. Sequencing used peripheral blood. These receptors all stem from an older man with acute or convalescent COVID-19.

The genes are TRBV21-1 and TRBJ1-5; the D call TRBD1 from the table was never checked on the DNA. TRBV21-1 is termed a pseudogene. This CDR3 spans 15 amino acids. The DNA for the CDR3 is TGTGCCAGCAGACCTCAGGGGGACGGCAATCAGCCCCAGCATTTT. Its protein is CASRPQGDGNQPQHF.

This sequence joins TRBV6-5 and TRBJ2-1, with D possibly being TRBD2 (6 bases). The CDR3 length is 13 residues. The germline V gene encodes CDR1 MNHEY and CDR2 SVGAGI. V gave up 0 bases and J gave up 15 bases, with 15 bases separating them. The CDR3 is CASSYSKWGTAFF. CDR3 sequence (DNA): TGTGCCAGCAGTTACTCAAAGTGGGGGACTGCGTTCTTC.

This chain connects TRBV7-3 to TRBJ2-1; TRBD2 agrees at 10 bases. Trimming cost V 5 bases and J 0 bases; bases outside gene matches: 4. The CDR3 length is 16 residues. CDR1 and CDR2 (germline): SGHTA, FQGTGA. Here the CDR3 DNA reads TGTGCCAGCAGCCCCAGCGGGGGGGGCTCCTACAATGAGCAGTTCTTC. This codes for CASSPSGGGSYNEQFF.

The chain is built from TRBV7-3 and TRBJ2-2; 11 bases are shared with TRBD1. The CDR3 covers 15 residues. The germline CDR1 and CDR2 sequences are SGHTA and FQGTGA. V trimming: 6 bases; J trimming: 6 bases; junction bases outside the gene matches: 6. The DNA of the CDR3 is TGTGCCAGCAGTCGGGGACAGGGGGAAGCCGGGGAGCTGTTTTTT. It translates to CASSRGQGEAGELFF. The whole variable domain, filled in from reference TRBV7-3 and TRBJ2-2, reads GAGVSQTPSNKVTEKGKYVELRCDPISGHTALYWYRQSLGQGPEFLIYFQGTGAADDSGLPNDRFFAVRPEGSVSTLKIQRTERGDSAVYLCASSRGQGEAGELFFGEGSRLTVL.

This clone was recorded once. This rearrangement joins TRBV10-3 to TRBJ1-2; D is possibly TRBD1 (5 bases). The CDR3 runs to 12 residues. Trimming left V 3 bases short and J 3 bases short, with 5 bases between. CDR1 is ENHRY and CDR2 is SYGVKD in the germline V gene. The CDR3 loop is CAISDRDYGYTF. The CDR3 nucleotides read TGTGCCATCAGTGACAGGGACTATGGCTACACCTTC.

This chain joins TRBV11-2 and TRBJ2-5; 11 positions agree with TRBD2. Germline assignment: CDR1 SGHAT and CDR2 FQNNGV. Trimming at V came to 0 bases and at J to 3 bases, leaving 6 bases not matched to a gene. The CDR3 length is 17 residues. CDR3 DNA sequence: TGTGCCAGCAGCTTAGAGAGGTCTAGCGGGGGGAAAGAGACCCAGTACTTC. Encoded protein: CASSLERSSGGKETQYF.

CDR3 coding DNA: TGCGCCAGCAGCCAAGGACAGGGGAACTCACCCCTCCACTTT. This gives the protein CASSQGQGNSPLHF. The rearrangement uses TRBV5-1 and TRBJ1-6, with TRBD1 matching 9 bases. The CDR3 has 14 residues. Germline values: CDR1 SGHRS, CDR2 YFSETQ. V was clipped by 4 bases and J by 10 bases; unmatched bases: 6. Using reference TRBV5-1 and TRBJ1-6 for the parts outside the CDR3, the full variable domain is KAGVTQTPRYLIKTRGQQVTLSCSPISGHRSVSWYQQTPGQGLQFLFEYFSETQRNKGNFPGRFSGRQFSNSRSEMNVSTLELGDSALYLCASSQGQGNSPLHFGNGTRLTVT.

This chain connects TRBV5-6 to TRBJ2-2; no definite D call. The V gene lost 2 bases and the J gene lost 0 bases, with 8 bases spanning the gap. The CDR3 loop spans 15 amino acids. Germline CDR1 reads SGHDT; CDR2 reads YYEEEE. The CDR3 reads CASSFDTSNTGELFF. The CDR3 DNA follows: TGTGCCAGCAGCTTCGACACCTCGAACACCGGGGAGCTGTTTTTT.

This clone turned up a few times. This chain connects TRBV19 to TRBJ1-3, with 8 bases lining up with TRBD1. Germline loops: CDR1 LNHDA, CDR2 SQIVND (reference sequence). This CDR3 has 15 residues. With 4 bases clipped from V and 3 bases from J, the junction kept 5 bases outside the gene matches. The CDR3 spells CASSTPDRDGNTIYF. The CDR3 DNA follows: TGTGCCAGTAGTACCCCGGACAGGGATGGAAACACCATATATTTT.

The chain links TRBV28 to TRBJ1-4; the match to TRBD1 covers 8 bases. This CDR3 is built from 15 residues. The V segment lost 6 bases and the J segment 8 bases; nucleotides outside the gene matches: 11. CDR1 and CDR2 (germline): MDHEN, SYDVKM. The DNA of the CDR3 is TGTGCCAGCAGGTTGGCAGGACAGGGCAGGGAAAAACTGTTTTTT. It encodes CASRLAGQGREKLFF.

The rearrangement joins TRBV19 to TRBJ1-2; TRBD1 matches 7 bases. The germline gives CDR1 LNHDA, CDR2 SQIVND (reference sequence). This CDR3 comprises 14 residues. V shed 2 bases and J 6 bases; nucleotides not matched to a gene: 6. The CDR3 region is CASSIRDRRNGYTF. The CDR3 region has the DNA TGTGCCAGTAGTATAAGGGACAGAAGAAATGGCTACACCTTC.

The chain combines TRBV2 with TRBJ2-1; TRBD2 matches at 10 bases. The CDR3 totals 17 residues. Trimming removed 2 bases from V and 5 bases from J; junction bases left unmatched: 9. Per germline, CDR1 SNHLY and CDR2 FYNNEI. The CDR3 region is CASSEIAGGILNNEQFF. In DNA form, the CDR3 reads TGTGCCAGCAGTGAAATAGCGGGGGGCATACTAAACAATGAGCAGTTCTTC.

This clone has more than one count but fewer than ten. The CDR3 region is CASSLTSSGWEQYF. The CDR3 DNA is TGTGCCAGCAGCCTGACTAGCTCCGGGTGGGAGCAGTACTTC. V and J are TRBV3-1 (or the pseudogene TRBV3-2) and TRBJ2-7; TRBD2 matches 7 bases. From germline, CDR1 is LGHDT and CDR2 YNNKEL (reference sequence). There are 14 residues in the CDR3. V dropped 4 bases and J dropped 7; count of bases not matched to a gene: 10.

The chain joins TRBV2 to TRBJ1-2; TRBD1 agrees at 9 bases. The CDR3 loop spans 16 amino acids. Germline V gene lookup returns CDR1 SNHLY and CDR2 FYNNEI. The J segment lost 2 bases and the V segment lost 4 bases, leaving 8 bases of the junction unmatched. The CDR3 spells CASSGTGEESNYGYTF. The CDR3 DNA is TGTGCCAGCAGTGGGACAGGGGAGGAATCCAACTATGGCTACACCTTC.

In regard to this clone: Distinct nucleotide sequences in the sample also encode this CDR3. The chain employs TRBV9 and TRBJ1-2; 9 nucleotides align to TRBD1. The CDR3 has 14 residues. Per the germline V gene, CDR1 is SGDLS and CDR2 is YYNGEE. The trim removed 2 bases at V and 3 bases at J, leaving 2 bases unmatched. The CDR3 coding sequence is TGTGCCAGCAGCGTGGGACAGGGTGACTATGGCTACACCTTC. It yields the protein CASSVGQGDYGYTF. Full variable domain (missing parts from reference TRBV9 and TRBJ1-2): DSGVTQTPKHLITATGQRVTLRCSPRSGDLSVYWYQQSLDQGLQFLIQYYNGEERAKGNILERFSAQQFPDLHSELNLSSLELGDSALYFCASSVGQGDYGYTFGSGTRLTVV.

The chain carries TRBV5-6 and TRBJ2-4; no definite D call. Looked up from germline, CDR1 is SGHDT and CDR2 is YYEEEE. V was clipped by 3 bases and J by 0 bases, with 16 bases between them. The CDR3 runs to 17 residues. The CDR3 loop reads CASSWQQQLLAKNIQYF. CDR3 coding DNA: TGTGCCAGCAGCTGGCAACAGCAACTCTTAGCCAAAAACATTCAGTACTTC.

The chain is built from TRBV2 and TRBJ2-1, with 7 bases that match TRBD2. The CDR3 is made up of 12 amino acids. The V segment lost 4 bases and the J segment 9 bases; nucleotides outside the gene matches: 3. Germline values: CDR1 SNHLY, CDR2 FYNNEI. This CDR3 is CASSGWGGEQFF. DNA for the CDR3: TGTGCCAGCAGTGGGTGGGGGGGTGAGCAGTTCTTC. Drawing the rest from reference TRBV2 and TRBJ2-1, the complete variable domain is EPEVTQTPSHQVTQMGQEVILRCVPISNHLYFYWYRQILGQKVEFLVSFYNNEISEKSEIFDDQFSVERPDGSNFTLKIRSTKLEDSAMYFCASSGWGGEQFFGPGTRLTVL.

As DNA, the CDR3 is TGTGCCAGCAGTTTAGCTAGCGGCGAGCAGTACTTC. Protein product: CASSLASGEQYF. The V gene is TRBV28, the J gene TRBJ2-7; TRBD2 agrees at 7 bases. CDR3 length equals 12 residues. Germline V gene lookup returns CDR1 MDHEN and CDR2 SYDVKM. With 2 bases clipped from V and 6 bases from J, the junction kept 1 base outside the gene matches.

The chain has TRBV5-4 and TRBJ2-1; 9 positions agree with TRBD1. Unmatched junction bases numbered 11, after V lost 5 bases and J lost 5 bases. Germline CDR1 SGHNT, CDR2 YYREEE (reference sequence). The length of the CDR3 is 16 residues. CDR3 in DNA: TGTGCCAGCAGGGGGACCGGGACAGGGACCCACAATGAGCAGTTCTTC. This gives the protein CASRGTGTGTHNEQFF.

The chain is built from TRBV2 and TRBJ2-1; D unresolved. V gave up 5 bases and J gave up 0 bases, with 14 bases separating them. Germline CDR1 reads SNHLY; CDR2 reads FYNNEI. The CDR3 is 16 amino acids. CDR3 in DNA: TGTGCCAGCAGTAGCCTAGACTTTACCTCCTACAATGAGCAGTTCTTC. Amino acid sequence: CASSSLDFTSYNEQFF.

This clone has more than one count but fewer than ten. The rearrangement links TRBV7-2 to TRBJ2-2; the D gene is possibly TRBD2 (5 bases). With 4 bases removed from V and 8 bases from J, the gap between germline ends came to 17 bases. Germline loops: CDR1 SGHTA, CDR2 FQGNSA. CDR3 length: 15 amino acids. CDR3 sequence: CASSSRGSNVGELFF. The CDR3, as DNA: TGTGCCAGCAGCTCTAGAGGGAGTAATGTTGGGGAGCTGTTTTTT.

The chain employs TRBV7-2 and TRBJ1-5; 7 bases are a match to TRBD1. The CDR3 is 15 amino acids. CDR1 is SGHTA, CDR2 FQGNSA, per germline. After removal of 5 bases from V and 1 base from J, the junction contained 5 bases not matched to a gene. The CDR3 loop is CASSPRQGSNQPQHF. In nucleotides, the CDR3 is TGTGCCAGCAGCCCACGACAGGGCAGCAATCAGCCCCAGCATTTT.